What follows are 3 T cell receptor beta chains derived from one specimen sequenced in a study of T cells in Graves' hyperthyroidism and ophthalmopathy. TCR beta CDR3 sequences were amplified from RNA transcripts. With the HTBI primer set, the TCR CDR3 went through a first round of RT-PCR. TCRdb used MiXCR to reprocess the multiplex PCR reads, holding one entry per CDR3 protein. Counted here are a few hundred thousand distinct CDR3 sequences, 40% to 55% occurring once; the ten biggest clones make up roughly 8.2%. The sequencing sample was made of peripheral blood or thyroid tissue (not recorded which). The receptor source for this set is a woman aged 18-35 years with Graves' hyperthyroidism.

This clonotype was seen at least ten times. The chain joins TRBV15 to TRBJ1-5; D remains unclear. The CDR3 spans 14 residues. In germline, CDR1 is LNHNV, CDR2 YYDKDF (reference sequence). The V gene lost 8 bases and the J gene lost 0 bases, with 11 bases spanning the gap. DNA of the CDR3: TGTGCCACCGTGGGCAGAGATAGCAATCAGCCCCAGCATTTT. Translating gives CATVGRDSNQPQHF.

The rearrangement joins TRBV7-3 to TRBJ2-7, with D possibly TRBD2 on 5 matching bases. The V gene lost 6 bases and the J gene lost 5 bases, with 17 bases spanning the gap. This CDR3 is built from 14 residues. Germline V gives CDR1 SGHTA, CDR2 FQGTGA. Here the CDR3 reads CASSSLGAEDEQYF. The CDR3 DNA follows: TGTGCCAGCAGTTCTTTAGGAGCGGAGGACGAGCAGTACTTC. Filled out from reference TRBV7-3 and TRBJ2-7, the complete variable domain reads GAGVSQTPSNKVTEKGKYVELRCDPISGHTALYWYRQSLGQGPEFLIYFQGTGAADDSGLPNDRFFAVRPEGSVSTLKIQRTERGDSAVYLCASSSLGAEDEQYFGPGTRLTVT.

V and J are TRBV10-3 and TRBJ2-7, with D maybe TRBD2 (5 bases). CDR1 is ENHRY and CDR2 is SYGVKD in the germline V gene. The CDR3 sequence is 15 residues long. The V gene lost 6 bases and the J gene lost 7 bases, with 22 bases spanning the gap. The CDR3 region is CAISLSPLEAGEQYF. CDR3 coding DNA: TGTGCCATCAGCTTGTCCCCCCTGGAGGCCGGGGAGCAGTACTTC.